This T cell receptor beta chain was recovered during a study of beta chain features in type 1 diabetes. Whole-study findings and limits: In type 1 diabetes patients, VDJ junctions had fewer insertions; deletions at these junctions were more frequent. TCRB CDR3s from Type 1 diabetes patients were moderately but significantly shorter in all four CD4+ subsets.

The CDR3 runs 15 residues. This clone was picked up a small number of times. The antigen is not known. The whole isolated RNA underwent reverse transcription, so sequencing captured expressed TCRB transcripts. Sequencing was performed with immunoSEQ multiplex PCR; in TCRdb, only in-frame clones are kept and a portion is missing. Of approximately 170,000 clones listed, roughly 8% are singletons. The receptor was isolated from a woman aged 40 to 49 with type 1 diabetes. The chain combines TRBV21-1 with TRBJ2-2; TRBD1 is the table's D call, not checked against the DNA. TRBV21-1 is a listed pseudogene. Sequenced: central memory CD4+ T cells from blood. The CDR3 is CASSKVVQYTGELFF. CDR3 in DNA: TGTGCCAGCAGCAAAGTTGTCCAGTACACCGGGGAGCTGTTTTTT.